This T cell receptor beta chain was recovered during a study of chemoradiotherapy in HPV16-positive cancers. At the level of the study: Candidate HPV-specific T-cell clones and common TCR motifs came from functional assays in a couple of HPV16-positive patients. Whole-study findings and limits: Candidate HPV-specific clones and E7-related TCR motifs grew in tumor during treatment. For HPV16-positive patients, expanding HPV-responsive T cells associated with longer recurrence-free survival.

Repeated repertoire sampling spanned the course of chemoradiotherapy. Libraries were prepared by immunoSEQ multiplex PCR; TCRdb keeps only in-frame clonotypes and omits some of them. The sample has tens of thousands of clones; 80% to 90% are singletons. Of note for this clone: Its target is not known.

CDR1 and CDR2 (germline): GTSNPN, SVGIG (reference sequence). V was clipped by 0 bases and J by 5 bases, with 14 bases between them. The CDR3 runs 15 residues. This clonotype was obtained from a human donor with HPV-associated anogenital cancer. Specimen: blood, collected from a patient who underwent chemoradiotherapy. V gene TRBV30 combines with J gene TRBJ1-5; D unresolved. For the CDR3, the DNA is TGTGCCTGGAGTGTTGGAGGGTCCCTGTATCAGCCCCAGCATTTT. As protein: CAWSVGGSLYQPQHF. The complete variable domain, with remaining parts taken from reference TRBV30 and TRBJ1-5, reads SQTIHQWPATLVQPVGSPLSLECTVEGTSNPNLYWYRQAAGRGLQLLFYSVGIGQISSEVPQNLSASRPQDRQFILSSKKLLLSDSGFYLCAWSVGGSLYQPQHFGDGTRLSIL.